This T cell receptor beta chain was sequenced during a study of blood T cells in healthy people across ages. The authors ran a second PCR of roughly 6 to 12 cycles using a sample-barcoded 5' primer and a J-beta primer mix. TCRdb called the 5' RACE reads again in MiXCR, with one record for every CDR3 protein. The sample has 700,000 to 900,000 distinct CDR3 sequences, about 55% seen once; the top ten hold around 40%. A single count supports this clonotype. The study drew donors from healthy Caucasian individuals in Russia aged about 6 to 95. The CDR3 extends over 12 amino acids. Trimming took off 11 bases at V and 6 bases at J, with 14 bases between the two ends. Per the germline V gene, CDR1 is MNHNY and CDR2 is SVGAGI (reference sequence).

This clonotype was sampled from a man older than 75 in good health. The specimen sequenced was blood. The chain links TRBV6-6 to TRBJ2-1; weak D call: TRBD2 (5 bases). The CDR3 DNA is TGTGCCGGAGAAGCGGAGAGCAATGAGCAGTTCTTC. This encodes CAGEAESNEQFF.